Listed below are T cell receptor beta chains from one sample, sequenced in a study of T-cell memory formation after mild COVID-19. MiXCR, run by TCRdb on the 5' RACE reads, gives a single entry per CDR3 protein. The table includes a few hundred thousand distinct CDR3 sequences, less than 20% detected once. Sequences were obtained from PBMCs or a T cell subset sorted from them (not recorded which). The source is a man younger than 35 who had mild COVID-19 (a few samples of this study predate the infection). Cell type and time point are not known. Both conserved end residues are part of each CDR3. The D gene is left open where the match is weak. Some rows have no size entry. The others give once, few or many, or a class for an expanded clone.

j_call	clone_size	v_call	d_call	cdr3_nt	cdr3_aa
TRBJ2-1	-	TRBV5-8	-	TGTGCCAGCAGCTGGGCCAGGGCCAATGAGCAGTTCTTC	CASSWARANEQFF
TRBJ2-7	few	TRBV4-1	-	TGCGCCAGCAGCCAAGTGTCCGCGACAGCCTCCTACGAGCAGTACTTC	CASSQVSATASYEQYF
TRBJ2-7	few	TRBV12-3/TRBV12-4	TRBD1	TGTGCCAGCAGTTTCACCCCGGGACAGAGGATTTACGAGCAGTACTTC	CASSFTPGQRIYEQYF
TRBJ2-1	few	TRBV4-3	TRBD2	TGCGCCAGCAGCCAAGATTTGGCTAGCGGGGCGTACAATGAGCAGTTCTTC	CASSQDLASGAYNEQFF
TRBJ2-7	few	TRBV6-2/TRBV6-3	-	TGTGCCAGCACTCCCCCCGGACAGACCTACGAGCAGTACTTC	CASTPPGQTYEQYF
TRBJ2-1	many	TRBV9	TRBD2	TGTGCCAGCAGCGTAGAGCTAGCGGGGGGGCAGGAGCAGTTCTTC	CASSVELAGGQEQFF
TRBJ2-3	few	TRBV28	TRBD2	TGTGCCACGGGGGGTTTACTAATCTCCACAGATACGCAGTATTTT	CATGGLLISTDTQYF
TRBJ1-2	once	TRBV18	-	TGTGCCAGCTCACCACCGGAAAGTGGCTACACCTTC	CASSPPESGYTF
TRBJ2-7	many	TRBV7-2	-	TGTGCCAGCAGTTTAGACCGGTACTACGAGCAGTACTTC	CASSLDRYYEQYF
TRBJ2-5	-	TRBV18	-	TGTGCCAGCTCACCAATGGCAGTAGTAGAGACCCAGTACTTC	CASSPMAVVETQYF
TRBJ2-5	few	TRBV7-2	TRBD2	TGTGCCAGCAGCTTAGTAAGGGAGGGCCTAGAGACCCAGTACTTC	CASSLVREGLETQYF
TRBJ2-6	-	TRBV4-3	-	TGCGCCAGCAGCCATTTAGGGGCCGCTGGGGCCAACGTCCTGACTTTC	CASSHLGAAGANVLTF
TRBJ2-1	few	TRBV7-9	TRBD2	TGTGCCAGCAGCTTATCGCTAGCGGGGACAAACAATGAGCAGTTCTTC	CASSLSLAGTNNEQFF
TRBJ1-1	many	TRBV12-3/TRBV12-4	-	TGTGCCAGCAGTGCCGACACTGGTACTGAAGCTTTCTTT	CASSADTGTEAFF
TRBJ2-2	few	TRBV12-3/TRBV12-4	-	TGTGCCAGCAGTTTAGGCGGGACTTACACCGGGGAGCTGTTTTTT	CASSLGGTYTGELFF
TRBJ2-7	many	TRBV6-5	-	TGTGCCAGCAGTTACTCCGGGGTTCTTAGCTCCTACGAGCAGTACTTC	CASSYSGVLSSYEQYF
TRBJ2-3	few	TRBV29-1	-	TGCAGCATATCGAAGGCGGGACAGCTCACAGATACGCAGTATTTT	CSISKAGQLTDTQYF
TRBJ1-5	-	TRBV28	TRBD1	TGTGCCAGCCAGGGGGACCCACGGCCCCAGCATTTT	CASQGDPRPQHF
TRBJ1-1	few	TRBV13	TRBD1	TGTGCCAGCAGCCGGAGGACAGGGGGATTGAACACTGAAGCTTTCTTT	CASSRRTGGLNTEAFF
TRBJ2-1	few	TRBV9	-	TGTGCCAGCAACCCTGACCCGAACAATGAGCAGTTCTTC	CASNPDPNNEQFF
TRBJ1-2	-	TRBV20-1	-	TGCAGTGCTAGAGATCAGGATCTGTTGGTTGGCTACACCTTC	CSARDQDLLVGYTF
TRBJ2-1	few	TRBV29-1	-	TGCAGCGTTGGGCAGACCAATGAGCAGTTCTTC	CSVGQTNEQFF
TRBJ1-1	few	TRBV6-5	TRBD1	TGTGCCAGCAGTCCCCAGACAGGGGGGTCAGCTTTCTTT	CASSPQTGGSAFF
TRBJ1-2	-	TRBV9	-	TGTGCCAGCAGCCAATACACGTATGGCTACACCTTC	CASSQYTYGYTF
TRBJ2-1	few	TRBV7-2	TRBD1	TGTGCCAGCAGCTCCTGGACAGGGAGTTACAATGAGCAGTTCTTC	CASSSWTGSYNEQFF
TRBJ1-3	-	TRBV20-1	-	TGCAGTGCTAGTAACTCCGGAAAAACCATATATTTT	CSASNSGKTIYF
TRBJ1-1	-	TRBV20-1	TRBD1	TGCAGTGCCAGAGGTGGGGACAGAAAGAACACTGAAGCTTTCTTT	CSARGGDRKNTEAFF
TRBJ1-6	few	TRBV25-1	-	TGTGCCAGCACTCCCACAGGGCGCTATTCACCCCTCCACTTT	CASTPTGRYSPLHF
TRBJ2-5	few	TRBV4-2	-	TGTGCCAGCAGCCAATCCAGGACCCCTGGGGAGACCCAGTACTTC	CASSQSRTPGETQYF
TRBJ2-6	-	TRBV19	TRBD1	TGTGCCAGTTCCGCCCCGGGACAGGGATTCTCTGGGGCCAACGTCCTGACTTTC	CASSAPGQGFSGANVLTF
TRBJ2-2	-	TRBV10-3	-	TGTGCCATCAGAGATAATTACAGGGAACCCGGGGAGCTGTTTTTT	CAIRDNYREPGELFF
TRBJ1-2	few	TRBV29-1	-	TGCAGCGTGGGCCGACAGGCCCTGCATGGCTACACCTTC	CSVGRQALHGYTF
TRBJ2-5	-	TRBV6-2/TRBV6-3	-	TGTGCCAGCAGTTACTCGTCCGGTCAGGGTGTGGAGACCCAGTACTTC	CASSYSSGQGVETQYF
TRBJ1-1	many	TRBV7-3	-	TGTGCCAGCAGCTGGTCCCCAGGGAGGAACACTGAAGCTTTCTTT	CASSWSPGRNTEAFF
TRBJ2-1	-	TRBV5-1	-	TGCGCCAGCAGCTTACTGAGCTCCTACAATGAGCAGTTCTTC	CASSLLSSYNEQFF
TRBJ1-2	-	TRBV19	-	TGTGCCAGTAACGAGGTGTCAACATGGGGTGGCTACACCTTC	CASNEVSTWGGYTF
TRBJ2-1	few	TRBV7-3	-	TGTGCCAGCAGCCCAGGGGGGACCTACAATGAGCAGTTCTTC	CASSPGGTYNEQFF
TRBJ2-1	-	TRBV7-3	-	TGTGCCAGCAGCTGGAGAGGGAACCCCGACAATGAGCAGTTCTTC	CASSWRGNPDNEQFF
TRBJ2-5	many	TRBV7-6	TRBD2	TGTGCCAGCAGCCAAAGGACGGGGGGAGAGACCCAGTACTTC	CASSQRTGGETQYF
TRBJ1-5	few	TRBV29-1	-	TGCAGCGTTGAGCTTCCCAATCAGCCCCAGCATTTT	CSVELPNQPQHF
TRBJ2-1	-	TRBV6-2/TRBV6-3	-	TGTGCCAGCAGAACAGGACATGAGCAGTTCTTC	CASRTGHEQFF
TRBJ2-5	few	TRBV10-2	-	TGCGCCAGCAGTGTCACCCGTGTTGGGACCCAGTACTTC	CASSVTRVGTQYF
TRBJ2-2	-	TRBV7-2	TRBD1	TGTGCCAGCAGCTTACCCTCGGCAGGGGGCACCGGGGAGCTGTTTTTT	CASSLPSAGGTGELFF
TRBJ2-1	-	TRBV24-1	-	TGTGCCACCAGTACCGCCGGGACCTTCCACTACAATGAGCAGTTCTTC	CATSTAGTFHYNEQFF
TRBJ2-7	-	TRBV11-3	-	TGTGCCAGCAGCTTCGCAGACTACGAGCAGTACTTC	CASSFADYEQYF